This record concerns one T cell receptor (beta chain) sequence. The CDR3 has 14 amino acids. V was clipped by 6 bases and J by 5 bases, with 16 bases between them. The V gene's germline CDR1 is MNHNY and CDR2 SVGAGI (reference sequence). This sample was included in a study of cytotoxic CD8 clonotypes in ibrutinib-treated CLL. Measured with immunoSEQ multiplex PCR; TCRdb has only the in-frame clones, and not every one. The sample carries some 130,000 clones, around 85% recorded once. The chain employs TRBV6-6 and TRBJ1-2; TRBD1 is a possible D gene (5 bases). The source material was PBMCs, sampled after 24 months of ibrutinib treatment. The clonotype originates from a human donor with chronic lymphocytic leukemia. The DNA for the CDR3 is TGTGCCAGCAGGTCCGGGACGGGTACTTATGGCTACACCTTC. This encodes CASRSGTGTYGYTF.